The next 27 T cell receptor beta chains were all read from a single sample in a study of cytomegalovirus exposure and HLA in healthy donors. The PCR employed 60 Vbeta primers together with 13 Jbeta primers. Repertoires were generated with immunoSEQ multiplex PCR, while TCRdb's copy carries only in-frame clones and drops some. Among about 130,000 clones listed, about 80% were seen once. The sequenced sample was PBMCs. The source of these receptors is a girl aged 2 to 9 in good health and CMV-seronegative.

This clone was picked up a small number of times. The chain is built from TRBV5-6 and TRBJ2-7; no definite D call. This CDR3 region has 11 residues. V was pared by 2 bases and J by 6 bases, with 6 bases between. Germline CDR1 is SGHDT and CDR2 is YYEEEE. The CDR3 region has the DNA TGTGCCAGCAGCTTTGCGGCCGAGCAGTACTTC. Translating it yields CASSFAAEQYF.

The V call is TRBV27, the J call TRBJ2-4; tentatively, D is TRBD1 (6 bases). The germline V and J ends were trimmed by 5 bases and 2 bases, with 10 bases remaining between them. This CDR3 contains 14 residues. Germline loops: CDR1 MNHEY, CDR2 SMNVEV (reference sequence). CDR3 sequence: CASSPGVTKNIQYF. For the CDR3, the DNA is TGTGCCAGCAGTCCAGGGGTTACCAAAAACATTCAGTACTTC.

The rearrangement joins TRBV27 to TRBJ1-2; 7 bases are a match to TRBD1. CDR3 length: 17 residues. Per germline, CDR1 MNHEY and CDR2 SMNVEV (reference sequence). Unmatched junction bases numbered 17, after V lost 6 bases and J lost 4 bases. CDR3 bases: TGTGCCAGCAGAAAAGAGGGAGACAGGGCGCTAGGCTATGGCTACACCTTC. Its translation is CASRKEGDRALGYGYTF.

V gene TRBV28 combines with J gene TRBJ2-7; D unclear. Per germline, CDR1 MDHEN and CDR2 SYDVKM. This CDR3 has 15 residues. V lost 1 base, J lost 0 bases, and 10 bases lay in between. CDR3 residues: CASSLSGQVSYEQYF. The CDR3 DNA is TGTGCCAGCAGTTTATCTGGGCAGGTCTCCTACGAGCAGTACTTC.

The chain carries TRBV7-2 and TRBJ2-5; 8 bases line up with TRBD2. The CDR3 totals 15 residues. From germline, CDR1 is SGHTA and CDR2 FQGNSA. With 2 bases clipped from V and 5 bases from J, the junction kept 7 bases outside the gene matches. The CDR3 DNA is TGTGCCAGCAGCTTAAACGGGGGGGGCGGGGAGACCCAGTACTTC. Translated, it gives CASSLNGGGGETQYF. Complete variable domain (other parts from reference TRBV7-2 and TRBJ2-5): GAGVSQSPSNKVTEKGKDVELRCDPISGHTALYWYRQSLGQGLEFLIYFQGNSAPDKSGLPSDRFSAERTGGSVSTLTIQRTQQEDSAVYLCASSLNGGGGETQYFGPGTRLLVL.

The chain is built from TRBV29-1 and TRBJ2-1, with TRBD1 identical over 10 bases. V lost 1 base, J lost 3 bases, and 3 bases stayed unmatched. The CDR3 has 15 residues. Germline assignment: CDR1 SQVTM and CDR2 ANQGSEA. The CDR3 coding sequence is TGCAGCGTTGAAGGGACAGGGGGTCTCTACAATGAGCAGTTCTTC. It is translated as CSVEGTGGLYNEQFF.

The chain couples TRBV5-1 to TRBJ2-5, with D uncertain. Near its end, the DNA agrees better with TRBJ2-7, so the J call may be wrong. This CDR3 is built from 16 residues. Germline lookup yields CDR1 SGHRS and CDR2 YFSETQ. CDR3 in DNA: TGCGCCAGCAGCTTGGGGCGGTCCTGGGACTCCTACGAGCAGTACTTC. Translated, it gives CASSLGRSWDSYEQYF.

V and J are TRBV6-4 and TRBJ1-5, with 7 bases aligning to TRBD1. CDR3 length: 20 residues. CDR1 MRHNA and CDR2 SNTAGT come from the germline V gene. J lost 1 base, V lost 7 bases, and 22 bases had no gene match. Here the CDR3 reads CASIGVDFWDRMISNQPQHF. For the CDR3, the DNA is TGTGCCAGCATCGGGGTAGATTTCTGGGACAGAATGATAAGCAATCAGCCCCAGCATTTT.

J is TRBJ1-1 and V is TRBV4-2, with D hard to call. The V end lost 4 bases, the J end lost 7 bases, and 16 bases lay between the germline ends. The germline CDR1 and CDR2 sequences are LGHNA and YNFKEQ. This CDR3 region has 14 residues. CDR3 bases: TGTGCCAGCAGCCCCCTGTTGGGTTCAGGTGAAGCTTTCTTT. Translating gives CASSPLLGSGEAFF.

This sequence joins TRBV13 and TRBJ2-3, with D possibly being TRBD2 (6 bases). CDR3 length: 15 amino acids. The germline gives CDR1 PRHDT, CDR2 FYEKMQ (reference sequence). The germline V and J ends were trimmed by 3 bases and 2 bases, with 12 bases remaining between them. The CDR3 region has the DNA TGTGCCAGCAGCTTTTTGTCTAGCGCCACAGATACGCAGTATTTT. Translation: CASSFLSSATDTQYF.

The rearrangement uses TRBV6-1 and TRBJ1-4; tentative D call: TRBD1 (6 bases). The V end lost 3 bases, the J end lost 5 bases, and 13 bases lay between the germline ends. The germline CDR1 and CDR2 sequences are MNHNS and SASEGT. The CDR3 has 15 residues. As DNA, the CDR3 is TGTGCCAGCAGTGACTTTCAGGGGAACAATGAAAAACTGTTTTTT. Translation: CASSDFQGNNEKLFF.

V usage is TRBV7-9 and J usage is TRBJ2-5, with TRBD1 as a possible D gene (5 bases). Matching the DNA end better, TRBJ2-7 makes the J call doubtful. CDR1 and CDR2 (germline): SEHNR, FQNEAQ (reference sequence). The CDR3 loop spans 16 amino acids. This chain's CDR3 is CASSLKGARSSYEQYF. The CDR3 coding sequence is TGTGCCAGCAGCTTAAAAGGGGCGAGGAGCTCCTACGAGCAGTACTTC.

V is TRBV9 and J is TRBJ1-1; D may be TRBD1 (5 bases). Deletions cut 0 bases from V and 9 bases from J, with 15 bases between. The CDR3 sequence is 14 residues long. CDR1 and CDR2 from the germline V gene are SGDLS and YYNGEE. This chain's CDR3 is CASSVGGDGRKAFF. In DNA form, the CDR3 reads TGTGCCAGCAGCGTAGGGGGGGACGGAAGAAAAGCTTTCTTT.

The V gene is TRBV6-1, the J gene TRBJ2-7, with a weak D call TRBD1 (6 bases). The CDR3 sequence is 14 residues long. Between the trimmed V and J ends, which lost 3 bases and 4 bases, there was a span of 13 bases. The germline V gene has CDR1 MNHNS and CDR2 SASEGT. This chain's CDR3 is CASSERQDRYEQYF. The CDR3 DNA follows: TGTGCCAGCAGTGAGCGACAGGACCGTTACGAGCAGTACTTC.

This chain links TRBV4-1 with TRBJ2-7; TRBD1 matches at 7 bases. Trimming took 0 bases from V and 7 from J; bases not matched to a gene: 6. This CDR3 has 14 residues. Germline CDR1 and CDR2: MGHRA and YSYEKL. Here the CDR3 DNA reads TGCGCCAGCAGCCAAGATCTAGACAGGGAAGAGCAGTACTTC. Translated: CASSQDLDREEQYF.

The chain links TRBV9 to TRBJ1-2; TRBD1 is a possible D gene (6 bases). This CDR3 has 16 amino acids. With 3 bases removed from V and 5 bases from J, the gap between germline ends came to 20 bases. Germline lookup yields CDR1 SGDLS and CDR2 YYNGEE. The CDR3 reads CASSAEGGLGPYGYTF. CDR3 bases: TGTGCCAGCAGCGCCGAAGGGGGTCTTGGCCCATATGGCTACACCTTC.

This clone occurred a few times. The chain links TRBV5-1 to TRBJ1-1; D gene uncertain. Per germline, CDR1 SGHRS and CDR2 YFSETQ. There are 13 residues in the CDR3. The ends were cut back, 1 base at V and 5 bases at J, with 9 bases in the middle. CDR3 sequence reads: CASSLRPGTEAFF. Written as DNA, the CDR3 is TGCGCCAGCAGCTTGCGTCCGGGGACTGAAGCTTTCTTT.

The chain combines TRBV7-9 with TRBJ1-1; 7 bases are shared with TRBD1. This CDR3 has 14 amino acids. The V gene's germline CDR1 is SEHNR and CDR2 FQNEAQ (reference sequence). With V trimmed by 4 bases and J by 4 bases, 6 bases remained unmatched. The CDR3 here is CASSSRQGSTEAFF. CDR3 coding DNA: TGTGCCAGCAGCTCTCGACAGGGCAGCACTGAAGCTTTCTTT.

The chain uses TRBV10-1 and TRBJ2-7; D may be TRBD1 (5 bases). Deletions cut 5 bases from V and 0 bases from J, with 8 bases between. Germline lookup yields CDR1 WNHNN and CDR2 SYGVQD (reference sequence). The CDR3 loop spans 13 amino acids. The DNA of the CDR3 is TGCGCCAGCAGTAACAGGAACTCCTACGAGCAGTACTTC. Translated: CASSNRNSYEQYF.

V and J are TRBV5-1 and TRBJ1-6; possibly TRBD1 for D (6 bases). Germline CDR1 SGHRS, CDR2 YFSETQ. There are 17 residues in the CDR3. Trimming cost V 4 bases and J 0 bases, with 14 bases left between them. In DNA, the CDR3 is TGCGCCAGCAGCGCCGGGACAAAGAGCTCCTATAATTCACCCCTCCACTTT. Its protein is CASSAGTKSSYNSPLHF.

The chain's CDR3 is CASSELYSNNEQFF. CDR3 bases: TGTGCCAGCAGTGAGTTGTACAGCAACAATGAGCAGTTCTTC. V is TRBV2 and J is TRBJ2-1; unclear D gene. Germline V gene lookup returns CDR1 SNHLY and CDR2 FYNNEI. The V end lost 3 bases, the J end lost 5 bases, and 11 bases lay between the germline ends. This CDR3 has 14 amino acids.

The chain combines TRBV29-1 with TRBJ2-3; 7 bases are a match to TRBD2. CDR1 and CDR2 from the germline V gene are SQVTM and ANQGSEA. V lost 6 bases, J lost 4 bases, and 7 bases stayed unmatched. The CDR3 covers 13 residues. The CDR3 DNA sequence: TGCAGCGTCTTCGGCGGGAGTGCAGATACGCAGTATTTT. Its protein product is CSVFGGSADTQYF.

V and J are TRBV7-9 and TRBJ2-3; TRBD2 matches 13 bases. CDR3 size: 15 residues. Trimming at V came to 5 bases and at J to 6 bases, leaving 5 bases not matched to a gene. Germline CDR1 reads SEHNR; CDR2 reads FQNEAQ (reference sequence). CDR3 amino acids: CASSGTSGVVDTQYF. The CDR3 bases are TGTGCCAGCAGCGGGACTAGCGGGGTCGTGGATACGCAGTATTTT.

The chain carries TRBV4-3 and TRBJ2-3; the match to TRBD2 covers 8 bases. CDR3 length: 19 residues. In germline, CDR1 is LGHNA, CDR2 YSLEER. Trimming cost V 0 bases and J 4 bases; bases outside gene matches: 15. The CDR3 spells CASSQDPVSISGGADTQYF. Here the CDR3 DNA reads TGCGCCAGCAGCCAAGACCCCGTCTCCATCTCGGGGGGGGCAGATACGCAGTATTTT.

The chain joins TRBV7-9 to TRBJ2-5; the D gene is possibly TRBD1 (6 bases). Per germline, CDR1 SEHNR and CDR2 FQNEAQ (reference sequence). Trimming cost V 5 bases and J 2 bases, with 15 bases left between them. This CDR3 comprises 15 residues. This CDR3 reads CASSSTGNLQETQYF. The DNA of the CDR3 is TGTGCCAGCAGCAGCACAGGGAACCTTCAAGAGACCCAGTACTTC.

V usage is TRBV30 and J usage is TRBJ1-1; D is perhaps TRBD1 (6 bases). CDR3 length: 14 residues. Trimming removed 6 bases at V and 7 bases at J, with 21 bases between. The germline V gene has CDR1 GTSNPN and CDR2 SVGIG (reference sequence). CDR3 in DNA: TGTGCCTGTCCCGAGGGGGGGCAGAATGATGAAGCTTTCTTT. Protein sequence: CACPEGGQNDEAFF.

The CDR3 here is CASSAEQGAYGYTF. For the CDR3, the DNA is TGCGCCAGCAGCGCAGAACAGGGGGCGTATGGCTACACCTTC. The chain employs TRBV5-1 and TRBJ1-2; 9 nucleotides match TRBD1. The CDR3 contains 14 residues. After removal of 4 bases from V and 5 bases from J, the junction contained 6 bases not matched to a gene. Germline lookup yields CDR1 SGHRS and CDR2 YFSETQ.